The rows below give T cell receptor beta chains drawn from one sample of a study of radiation and T cells in renal cell carcinoma. This table comes from immunoSEQ multiplex PCR, and its TCRdb copy is limited to in-frame clones, with some not included. The repertoire holds some 97,000 clones, with roughly 82% as singletons. This specimen consisted of blood, obtained from a patient whose treatment included radiotherapy and nephrectomy. The receptors come from a man in his sixties with renal cell carcinoma. Each CDR3 is given with its conserved first and last residue. Fields, in order: D gene, V gene, J gene, clone size, CDR3 DNA, CDR3 protein. A D gene is named only where the DNA matches it firmly. A clone size is listed for some rows: how often the clone was seen (once, few, many), or a class if it is expanded.

TRBD2	TRBV6-6	TRBJ2-3	NA	TGTGCCAGCAGTTACCGGAGCGGGAGAGGAACAGATACGCAGTATTTT	CASSYRSGRGTDTQYF
TRBD2	TRBV9	TRBJ2-5	NA	TGTGCCAGCAGCCCCCAGACTAGCGAGGGAGGGACCCAGTACTTC	CASSPQTSEGGTQYF
NA	TRBV30	TRBJ2-7	NA	TGTGCCTGGAGTTCAGCATACGAGCAGTACTTC	CAWSSAYEQYF
TRBD1	TRBV28	TRBJ1-1	NA	TGTGCCAGCATCGGCCGGGTAAAAGGGGGCATCACTGAAGCTTTCTTT	CASIGRVKGGITEAFF
NA	TRBV18	TRBJ2-7	NA	TGTGCCAGCTCACAGGGGTGGTACGAGCAGTACTTC	CASSQGWYEQYF
NA	TRBV11-2	TRBJ1-1	few	TGTGCCAGCAGCTTAGGGGGCGCGGACACTGAAGCTTTCTTT	CASSLGGADTEAFF
NA	TRBV27	TRBJ2-5	NA	TGTGCCAGCAGCGGGAGGACAGGCCAAGAGACCCAGTACTTC	CASSGRTGQETQYF
NA	TRBV19	TRBJ1-5	NA	TGTGCCAGTACCCCGACCGGGCAGCTCAATCAGCCCCAGCATTTT	CASTPTGQLNQPQHF
TRBD1	TRBV6-1	TRBJ1-1	NA	TGTGCCAGCAGTGAACTTCAGGGGGCGCGCACTGAAGCTTTCTTT	CASSELQGARTEAFF
TRBD2	TRBV6-5	TRBJ2-5	NA	TGTGCCAGCAGCTTTTGGGCTAGCGGGAGTGAGACCCAGTACTTC	CASSFWASGSETQYF
NA	TRBV27	TRBJ2-2	NA	TGTGCCAGCAGCCTTACACCTAGTAGGGGGGAGCTGTTTTTT	CASSLTPSRGELFF
NA	TRBV7-9	TRBJ2-1	NA	TGTGCCAGCAGCTTAGGCTCCGGCTCGACCTACAATGAGCAGTTCTTC	CASSLGSGSTYNEQFF
TRBD2	TRBV11-3	TRBJ2-4	few	TGTGCCAGCAGCGATGATTTACTAGCGGGAGGGCCGGTAGCCAAAAACATTCAGTACTTC	CASSDDLLAGGPVAKNIQYF
NA	TRBV7-6	TRBJ2-5	NA	TGTGCCAGCAGCTCACGACAAGAGACCCAGTACTTC	CASSSRQETQYF
NA	TRBV5-4	TRBJ2-3	NA	TGTGCCAGCAGCCAACGAGCAGGGTCGGGCACAGATACGCAGTATTTT	CASSQRAGSGTDTQYF
TRBD1	TRBV5-4	TRBJ2-2	NA	TGTGCCAGCAGCTTGGACAGGGGCGCAGGCGGGGAGCTGTTTTTT	CASSLDRGAGGELFF
NA	TRBV23-1	TRBJ2-2	NA	TGCGCCAGCGGCTCGAGGAGCGGGGAGCTGTTTTTT	CASGSRSGELFF
NA	TRBV1	TRBJ2-7	NA	TGCACCAGCAGCCAAGATAACCGGACTAGGGTCTACGAGCAGTACTTC	CTSSQDNRTRVYEQYF
TRBD2	TRBV5-6	TRBJ2-3	few	TGTGCCAGCAGAGATGGACTAGCGGGATACACAGATACGCAGTATTTT	CASRDGLAGYTDTQYF
NA	TRBV18	TRBJ2-3	NA	TGTGCCAGCTCGCCTAGCACAGATACGCAGTATTTT	CASSPSTDTQYF
TRBD2	TRBV7-9	TRBJ2-1	NA	TGTGCCAGCAGCTTAGTTCTAGCGGGGCAGTACAATGAGCAGTTCTTC	CASSLVLAGQYNEQFF
NA	TRBV6-1	TRBJ2-5	NA	TGTGCCAGCAGTGAAGTGCGTCCGGAGACCCAGTACTTC	CASSEVRPETQYF
TRBD1	TRBV5-1	TRBJ1-2	NA	TGCGCCAGCAGCATACAGGGGGCGCGGGGACAGGACGGCTACACCTTC	CASSIQGARGQDGYTF
NA	TRBV27	TRBJ2-7	NA	TGTGCCAGCAGTTTATCACCATCCGGAGGGCTCCCTGGGGACGAGCAGTACTTC	CASSLSPSGGLPGDEQYF
NA	TRBV7-6	TRBJ1-3	NA	TGTGCCAGCAGCTTATGGCCAGTAGGAGGACGAAACACCATATATTTT	CASSLWPVGGRNTIYF
NA	TRBV7-9	TRBJ2-1	NA	TGTGCCAGCAGCTTAGGGACTTCCCTCAACAATGAGCAGTTCTTC	CASSLGTSLNNEQFF
NA	TRBV5-6	TRBJ2-1	NA	TGTGCCAGCAGCTTGTGGGGAGCCGTCGTGCAGTTCTTC	CASSLWGAVVQFF